This is a list of T cell receptor beta chains from one sample in a study of regulatory T cells in long-lasting Graves disease. TCRdb recomputed calls from the multiplex PCR reads with MiXCR, one row per CDR3 protein. The sample includes a few hundred thousand distinct CDR3 sequences, 13% of them seen just once. These records were also assigned to another study, of T cells in Graves' hyperthyroidism and ophthalmopathy.

The input for sequencing was peripheral blood mononuclear cells (PBMCs), taken at new diagnosis, from a patient treated with antithyroid drugs. Receptors were obtained from a man younger than 45 with Graves disease. CDR3s include the opening cysteine and the closing phenylalanine or tryptophan. Fields, in order: V gene, J gene, clone size, CDR3 protein. Expanded clones get a size class; other rows say once, few or many, or leave the size out.

TRBV10-3	TRBJ2-7	many	CAISEPTTGADYEQYF
TRBV3-1	TRBJ1-5	many	CASSQDTVSNQPQHF
TRBV12-3/TRBV12-4	TRBJ2-3	-	CASSYGLAETDTQYF
TRBV10-3	TRBJ1-5	many	CAISEERGGAPQHF
TRBV28	TRBJ2-1	many	CASSFGEGDYNEQFF
TRBV7-8	TRBJ1-2	many	CASSRDGNYGYTF
TRBV12-3/TRBV12-4	TRBJ2-7	-	CASSPLAGVDEQYF
TRBV7-9	TRBJ2-2	-	CASSRTSSPGELFF
TRBV20-1	TRBJ1-3	many	CSAIIPGNTIYF
TRBV6-1	TRBJ2-6	few	CASKPGWSSGANVLTF
TRBV2	TRBJ2-5	many	CASSGSPAEETQYF
TRBV5-1	TRBJ2-5	few	CASSLTGGPKETQYF
TRBV12-3/TRBV12-4	TRBJ2-3	many	CASSFGPGGPNTQYF
TRBV20-1	TRBJ2-7	-	CSATPDRGYQYF
TRBV24-1	TRBJ2-1	many	CATSALTGPGLSYNEQFF
TRBV28	TRBJ2-7	many	CASSIQGIGHEQYF
TRBV6-1	TRBJ1-5	many	CASRGAYSNQPQHF
TRBV6-5	TRBJ1-2	-	CASSYSNGGGYGYTF
TRBV29-1	TRBJ2-2	few	CSVVWRGNTGELFF
TRBV5-1	TRBJ1-2	many	CASSANTGVNGYTF
TRBV29-1	TRBJ2-3	many	CSVLDPGGTDTQYF
TRBV5-1	TRBJ2-7	many	CASSRRSPYEQYF
TRBV6-1	TRBJ1-5	-	CASSGAGFNQPQHF
TRBV11-2	TRBJ1-5	-	CASSERGGYNQPQHF
TRBV5-1	TRBJ2-6	few	CASSLADSSGANVLTF
TRBV18	TRBJ2-7	few	CASSPPVGLAGAGEQYF
TRBV6-2/TRBV6-3	TRBJ1-1	many	CASRSSGYTEAFF
TRBV5-1	TRBJ1-3	-	CASKRIEGSTIYF
TRBV20-1	TRBJ2-1	-	CSATSGLGDEQFF
TRBV20-1	TRBJ2-7	many	CRPNRGNSYEQYF
TRBV4-2	TRBJ2-2	few	CASSQDPSFGGELFF
TRBV7-2	TRBJ2-7	-	CASSLIRAGGSYEQYF
TRBV24-1	TRBJ2-5	many	CATSDLTETQYF
TRBV6-5	TRBJ1-2	many	CASSYFGGAGGYTF
TRBV11-2	TRBJ1-2	many	CASSLGVDYGYTF
TRBV20-1	TRBJ2-2	-	CSARPGTSGRAAGELFF
TRBV27	TRBJ2-7	many	CASSTLAGVYEQYF
TRBV7-6	TRBJ2-1	-	CASSGGQGIYNEQFF
TRBV7-9	TRBJ2-1	many	CASSFSGRGGFF
TRBV6-1	TRBJ2-1	-	CASRGDRGHEQFF
TRBV6-2/TRBV6-3	TRBJ2-1	many	CASMEIGEQFF
TRBV20-1	TRBJ2-7	few	CSARDVREGAYEQYF
TRBV13	TRBJ1-1	many	CASSLPMNTEAFF
TRBV10-1	TRBJ2-7	few	CASSESTRTGLSYEQYF
TRBV10-3	TRBJ2-5	few	CAISTGYQETQYF
TRBV28	TRBJ2-7	few	CASSFLLGAYEQYF
TRBV12-3/TRBV12-4	TRBJ1-6	-	CASREQGSPLHF
TRBV27	TRBJ2-6	-	CASRGLWTSGSSGANVLTF
TRBV29-1	TRBJ2-7	few	CSVQGQGAHEQYF
TRBV20-1	TRBJ2-1	many	CSASWTGPYNEQFF
TRBV20-1	TRBJ2-3	-	CSARDSLAGVQDTQYF
TRBV12-5	TRBJ2-1	many	CASGLPTSGRVREQFF
TRBV28	TRBJ2-7	many	CASRHTGTRMWEQYF
TRBV11-2	TRBJ1-6	-	CASSFSGMSSYNSPLHF
TRBV29-1	TRBJ1-5	many	CSVGVSNQPQHF
TRBV6-1	TRBJ1-1	-	CASTATATEAFF
TRBV6-1	TRBJ1-1	many	CASIREDLNTEAFF
TRBV24-1	TRBJ1-5	many	CATSDLDGGLATQHF
TRBV7-9	TRBJ1-2	many	CASSPTDGLNGYTF
TRBV6-5	TRBJ2-1	many	CASSYNGEGLRNEQFF